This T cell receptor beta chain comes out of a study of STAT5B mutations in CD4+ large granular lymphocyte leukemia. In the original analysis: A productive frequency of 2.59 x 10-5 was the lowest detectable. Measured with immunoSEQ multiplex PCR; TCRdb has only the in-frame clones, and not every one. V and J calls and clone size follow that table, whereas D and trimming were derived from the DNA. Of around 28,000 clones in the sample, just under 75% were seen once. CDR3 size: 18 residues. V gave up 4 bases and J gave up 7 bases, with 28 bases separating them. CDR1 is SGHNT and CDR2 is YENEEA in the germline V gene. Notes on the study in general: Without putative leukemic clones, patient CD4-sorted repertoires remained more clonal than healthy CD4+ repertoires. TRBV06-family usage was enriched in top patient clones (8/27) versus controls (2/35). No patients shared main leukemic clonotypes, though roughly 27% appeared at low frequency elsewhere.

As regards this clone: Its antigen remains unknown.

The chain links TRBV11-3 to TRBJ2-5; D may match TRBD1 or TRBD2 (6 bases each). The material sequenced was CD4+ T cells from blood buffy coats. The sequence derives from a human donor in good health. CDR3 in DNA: TGTGCCAGCAGCTCCGGGGCGGGACACAGACCCTCGCGGGGGACCCAGTACTTC. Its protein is CASSSGAGHRPSRGTQYF.